The TCR beta chain under discussion was sequenced for a study of cytomegalovirus exposure and HLA in healthy donors. Study-wide results and limits: Data from an earlier analysis indicated that most TCR beta V segments were productive either about 90% or about 30% of the time. A later analysis associated 16,951 TCR beta sequences with HLA alleles at a 0.05 false discovery rate. Some V segments could not be told apart, so they were left out, TRBV6-2 and TRBV6-3 among them.

The V gene's germline CDR1 is LGHNA and CDR2 YNFKEQ. V lost 5 bases to trimming and J lost 3 bases; unmatched junction nucleotides: 8. This CDR3 has 15 amino acids. Of note for this clone: Its antigen is unidentified.

In the PCR, 60 Vbeta and 13 Jbeta primers were used. TCRdb keeps only in-frame clones here, not all; method: immunoSEQ multiplex PCR. Here the sample spans approximately 160,000 clones, 80% being singletons. V usage is TRBV4-2 and J usage is TRBJ2-7, with 9 positions matching TRBD1. The source of this sequence is a man aged 25-40 years in good health and CMV-seropositive. The material sequenced was PBMCs. The CDR3 bases are TGTGCCAGCAGCTCCCGGGACAGGGCTTTCTACGAGCAGTACTTC. It yields the protein CASSSRDRAFYEQYF.